These T cell receptor beta chains were read from a single sample in a study of cytomegalovirus exposure and HLA in healthy donors. The table came from immunoSEQ multiplex PCR; TCRdb's copy has only in-frame clones and leaves some out. The profile shows roughly 100,000 clones, around three quarters of them singletons. Sequencing was carried out using PBMCs. The receptor source for this set is a man in his forties or fifties in good health and CMV-seropositive. CDR3s include the opening cysteine and the closing phenylalanine or tryptophan. D genes are given only for firm matches. Rows may omit the clone size; those that give it use once, few, many or a size class.

clone size	V gene	J gene	D gene	CDR3 protein	CDR3 DNA
-	TRBV27	TRBJ2-1	TRBD2	CASSFTSGNNEQFF	TGTGCCAGCAGTTTTACTAGCGGGAATAATGAGCAGTTCTTC
-	TRBV6-1	TRBJ1-2	TRBD1	CASSLRDREYGYTF	TGTGCCAGCAGTCTCCGGGACAGGGAGTATGGCTACACCTTC
-	TRBV15	TRBJ2-3	TRBD2	CATSRGGTSNMRDTQYF	TGTGCCACCAGCAGAGGAGGGACTAGTAACATGAGAGATACGCAGTATTTT
-	TRBV7-9	TRBJ2-1	-	CASSLEAVNNEQFF	TGTGCCAGCAGCTTAGAAGCGGTTAACAATGAGCAGTTCTTC
-	TRBV7-2	TRBJ2-7	-	CASSYKAGTGGYYEQYF	TGTGCCAGCAGCTATAAAGCCGGGACTGGAGGTTACTACGAGCAGTACTTC
once	TRBV5-1	TRBJ1-4	TRBD1	CASSQQGAVEKLFF	TGCGCCAGCAGCCAGCAGGGGGCAGTTGAAAAACTGTTTTTT
-	TRBV5-1	TRBJ2-3	TRBD1	CASSGGQDTDTQYF	TGCGCCAGCAGCGGGGGACAGGACACAGATACGCAGTATTTT
-	TRBV28	TRBJ2-3	TRBD1	CASSFGQGRTDTQYF	TGTGCCAGCAGTTTCGGACAGGGTCGCACAGATACGCAGTATTTT
-	TRBV11-2	TRBJ1-2	TRBD1	CASSSGQGANYGYTF	TGTGCCAGCAGCTCCGGACAGGGGGCAAACTATGGCTACACCTTC
-	TRBV19	TRBJ2-3	-	CASSIGIGTSTDTQYF	TGTGCCAGTAGTATAGGTATCGGGACTAGCACAGATACGCAGTATTTT
-	TRBV4-2	TRBJ2-1	TRBD2	CASSQGTSGTTNEQFF	TGTGCCAGCAGCCAAGGCACTAGCGGAACCACCAATGAGCAGTTCTTC
-	TRBV4-3	TRBJ2-7	-	CASSQERSGEQYF	TGCGCCAGCAGCCAAGAACGCAGCGGCGAGCAGTACTTC
-	TRBV11-1	TRBJ1-1	TRBD1	CASSPRQGARTEAFF	TGTGCCAGCAGCCCCCGACAGGGGGCGCGGACTGAAGCTTTCTTT
-	TRBV29-1	TRBJ2-7	-	CSVIRAGDHTGYYYEQYF	TGCAGCGTTATTCGGGCTGGCGACCATACAGGATACTACTACGAGCAGTACTTC
-	TRBV7-9	TRBJ1-1	-	CASSSPTRNTEAFF	TGTGCCAGCAGCTCGCCAACACGCAACACTGAAGCTTTCTTT
-	TRBV27	TRBJ2-1	-	CASSPRWGQAVNEQFF	TGTGCCAGCAGCCCCAGGTGGGGGCAGGCGGTCAATGAGCAGTTCTTC
-	TRBV28	TRBJ2-7	-	CASSFSGAYEQYF	TGTGCCAGCAGTTTTTCAGGGGCATACGAGCAGTACTTC
-	TRBV13	TRBJ2-1	-	CASSPPQAYNEQFF	TGTGCCAGCAGCCCCCCACAGGCGTACAATGAGCAGTTCTTC
-	TRBV30	TRBJ2-1	TRBD2	CASNPGLAGGSSSYNEQFF	TGTGCCTCCAACCCGGGACTAGCGGGAGGGTCAAGCTCCTACAATGAGCAGTTCTTC
once	TRBV28	TRBJ1-1	TRBD1	CASRQGAFMNTEAFF	TGTGCCAGCAGACAGGGGGCCTTCATGAACACTGAAGCTTTCTTT
-	TRBV30	TRBJ2-3	-	CAWRGAVSDTQYF	TGTGCCTGGAGAGGGGCAGTTTCGGATACGCAGTATTTT
-	TRBV7-2	TRBJ1-1	TRBD1	CASSFGQGRMNTEAFF	TGTGCCAGCAGCTTCGGACAGGGCCGAATGAACACTGAAGCTTTCTTT
-	TRBV7-9	TRBJ2-1	TRBD2	CASSLVAGGVFDNEQFF	TGTGCCAGCAGCTTAGTGGCGGGAGGGGTGTTTGACAATGAGCAGTTCTTC
once	TRBV19	TRBJ2-7	TRBD2	CASSSGSSYEQYF	TGTGCCAGTAGTAGCGGGAGCTCCTACGAGCAGTACTTC
-	TRBV7-9	TRBJ2-7	TRBD1	CASSFPRTGETYEQYF	TGTGCCAGCAGCTTCCCGCGGACAGGGGAGACCTACGAGCAGTACTTC